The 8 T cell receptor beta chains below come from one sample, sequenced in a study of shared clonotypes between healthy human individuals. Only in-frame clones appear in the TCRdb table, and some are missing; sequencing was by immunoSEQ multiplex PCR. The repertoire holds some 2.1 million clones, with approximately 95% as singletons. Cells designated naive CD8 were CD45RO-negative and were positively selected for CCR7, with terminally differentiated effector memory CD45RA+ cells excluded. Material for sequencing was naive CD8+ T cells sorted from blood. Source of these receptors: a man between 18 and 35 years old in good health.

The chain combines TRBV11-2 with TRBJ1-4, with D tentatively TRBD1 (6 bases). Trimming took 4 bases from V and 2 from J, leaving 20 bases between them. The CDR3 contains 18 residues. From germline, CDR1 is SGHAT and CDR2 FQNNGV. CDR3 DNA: TGTGCCAGCAGCTCCCGACAGGAGAAGACCCTTACTAATGAAAAACTGTTTTTT. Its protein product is CASSSRQEKTLTNEKLFF.

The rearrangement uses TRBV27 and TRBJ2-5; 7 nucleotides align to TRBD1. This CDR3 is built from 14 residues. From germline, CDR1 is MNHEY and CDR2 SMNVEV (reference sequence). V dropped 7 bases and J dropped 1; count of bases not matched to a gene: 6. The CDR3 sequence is CASKSGTAQETQYF. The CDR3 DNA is TGTGCCAGCAAGTCCGGGACAGCCCAAGAGACCCAGTACTTC.

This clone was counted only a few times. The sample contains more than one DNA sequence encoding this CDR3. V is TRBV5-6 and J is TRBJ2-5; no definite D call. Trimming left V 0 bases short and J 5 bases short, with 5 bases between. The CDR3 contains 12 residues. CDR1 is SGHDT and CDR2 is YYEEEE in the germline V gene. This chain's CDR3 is CASSLAGETQYF. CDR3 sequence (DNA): TGTGCCAGCAGCTTGGCTGGGGAGACCCAGTACTTC. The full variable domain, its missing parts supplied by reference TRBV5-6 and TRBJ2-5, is DAGVTQSPTHLIKTRGQQVTLRCSPKSGHDTVSWYQQALGQGPQFIFQYYEEEERQRGNFPDRFSGHQFPNYSSELNVNALLLGDSALYLCASSLAGETQYFGPGTRLLVL.

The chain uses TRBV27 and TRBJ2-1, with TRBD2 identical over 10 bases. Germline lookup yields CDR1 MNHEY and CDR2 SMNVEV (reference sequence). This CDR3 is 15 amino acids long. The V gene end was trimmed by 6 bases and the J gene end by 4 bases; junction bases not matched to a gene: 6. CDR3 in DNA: TGTGCCAGCAGCATTAGCGGGGGGTATTACAATGAGCAGTTCTTC. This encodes CASSISGGYYNEQFF.

The CDR3 loop reads CASSLVTGPTYEQYF. The CDR3 nucleotides are TGTGCCAGCAGCTTGGTTACAGGGCCGACCTACGAGCAGTACTTC. The genes are TRBV5-4 and TRBJ2-7; possible D gene TRBD1, 6 bases. CDR1 is SGHNT and CDR2 is YYREEE in the germline V gene (reference sequence). The CDR3 loop spans 15 amino acids. V was pared by 0 bases and J by 2 bases, with 12 bases between.

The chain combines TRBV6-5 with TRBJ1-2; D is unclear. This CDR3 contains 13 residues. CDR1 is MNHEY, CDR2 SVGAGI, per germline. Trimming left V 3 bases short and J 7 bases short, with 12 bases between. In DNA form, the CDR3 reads TGTGCCAGCAGTTATGGACCCCAGAGTGGCTACACCTTC. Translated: CASSYGPQSGYTF.

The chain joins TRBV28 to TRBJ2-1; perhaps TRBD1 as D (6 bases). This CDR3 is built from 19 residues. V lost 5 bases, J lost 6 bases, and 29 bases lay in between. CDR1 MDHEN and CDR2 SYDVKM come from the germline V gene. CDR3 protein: CASSPLAPTTGLGPNEQFF. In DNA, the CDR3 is TGTGCCAGCAGTCCTTTAGCCCCTACGACAGGTCTCGGCCCCAATGAGCAGTTCTTC. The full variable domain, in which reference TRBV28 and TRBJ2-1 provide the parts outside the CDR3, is DVKVTQSSRYLVKRTGEKVFLECVQDMDHENMFWYRQDPGLGLRLIYFSYDVKMKEKGDIPEGYSVSREKKERFSLILESASTNQTSMYLCASSPLAPTTGLGPNEQFFGPGTRLTVL.

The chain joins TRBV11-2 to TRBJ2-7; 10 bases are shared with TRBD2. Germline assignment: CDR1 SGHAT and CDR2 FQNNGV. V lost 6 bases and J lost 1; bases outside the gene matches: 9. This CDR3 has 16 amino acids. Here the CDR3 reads CASSLGLLAGSYEQYF. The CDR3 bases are TGTGCCAGCAGTTTGGGACTACTAGCGGGGTCCTACGAGCAGTACTTC.